This is a list of T cell receptor beta chains from one sample in a study of regulatory T cells in long-lasting Graves disease. In TCRdb, the multiplex PCR reads were re-called with MiXCR into one record per CDR3 protein. The table lists 450,000 to 500,000 distinct CDR3 sequences, roughly 17% of them singletons. These data were also reused for a study on T cells in Graves' hyperthyroidism and ophthalmopathy.

This specimen was peripheral blood mononuclear cells (PBMCs), taken at new diagnosis, from a patient treated with antithyroid drugs. These receptors all come from a man in his forties with Graves disease. CDR3s include the opening cysteine and the closing phenylalanine or tryptophan. The D gene is left open where the match is weak.

D: -; J: TRBJ2-7; V: TRBV6-2/TRBV6-3; CDR3: CASQTTGSSYEQYF
D: -; J: TRBJ1-6; V: TRBV25-1; CDR3: CASSGRKNSPLHF
D: -; J: TRBJ2-4; V: TRBV3-1; CDR3: CASSHTGPRAKNIQYF
D: TRBD1; J: TRBJ2-7; V: TRBV28; CDR3: CASSLPFGQGYGQYF
D: TRBD1; J: TRBJ2-1; V: TRBV20-1; CDR3: CGLDRGSEQFF
D: -; J: TRBJ2-7; V: TRBV6-1; CDR3: CAGGGGYEQYF
D: -; J: TRBJ1-4; V: TRBV28; CDR3: CASSYHGFSATNEKLFF
D: TRBD2; J: TRBJ2-2; V: TRBV5-1; CDR3: CASSGLANTGELLF
D: TRBD2; J: TRBJ2-3; V: TRBV5-1; CDR3: CASSLAGGATDTQYF
D: TRBD1; J: TRBJ1-2; V: TRBV6-2/TRBV6-3; CDR3: CASTPGQGLAGYTF
D: -; J: TRBJ2-1; V: TRBV3-1; CDR3: CASSHSTRGRNEQFF
D: -; J: TRBJ2-3; V: TRBV5-1; CDR3: CASSLNTDTQYF
D: -; J: TRBJ2-7; V: TRBV5-5; CDR3: CASSLSLTSSYEQYF
D: -; J: TRBJ2-1; V: TRBV7-9; CDR3: CASSLRILSYNEQFF